These T cell receptor beta chains were read from a single sample in a study of T cell responses to AZD1222 COVID-19 vaccine. Profiling relied on immunoSEQ multiplex PCR, and the TCRdb table lists in-frame clones only, not all of them. Of around 140,000 clones listed, just under 95% are singletons. Material: peripheral blood, obtained after recovery from COVID-19. These receptors all come from an adult who had recovered from COVID-19. The CDR3 runs from the conserved cysteine through the conserved F or W. D genes are given only for firm matches. Clone size is stated in some rows and not others, as once, few, many or a class when expanded.

abundance | j_gene | v_gene | d_gene | CDR3aa | CDR3nt
once | TRBJ2-7 | TRBV7-8 | TRBD2 | CASSLGGGGLYEQYF | TGTGCCAGCAGCTTAGGGGGCGGGGGGCTCTACGAGCAGTACTTC
. | TRBJ2-2 | TRBV19 | . | CASSIRVDGELFF | TGTGCCAGTAGTATTCGGGTTGACGGGGAGCTGTTTTTT
. | TRBJ1-1 | TRBV19 | . | CASSIAGRGRDTEAFF | TGTGCCAGTAGTATTGCAGGCCGGGGCAGGGACACTGAAGCTTTCTTT
. | TRBJ2-3 | TRBV10-3 | TRBD2 | CAISLTSSGRAQDTQYF | TGTGCCATCAGTCTCACCTCTAGCGGGAGGGCCCAGGATACGCAGTATTTT
once | TRBJ1-4 | TRBV5-1 | . | CASSLEPLTNEKLFF | TGCGCCAGCAGCTTGGAACCCCTAACTAATGAAAAACTGTTTTTT
. | TRBJ1-6 | TRBV30 | TRBD1 | CAWSPDRPRSNSPLHF | TGTGCCTGGAGCCCGGACAGGCCGCGATCTAATTCACCCCTCCACTTT
. | TRBJ1-3 | TRBV4-1 | . | CASSLLGVWGTPTQHGTIYF | TGCGCCAGCAGCCTCCTGGGAGTGTGGGGGACACCGACTCAGCATGGCACCATATATTTT
. | TRBJ1-5 | TRBV2 | TRBD1 | CASRDSGTGNQPQHF | TGTGCCAGCAGGGATTCCGGGACAGGGAATCAGCCCCAGCATTTT
. | TRBJ1-5 | TRBV19 | . | CASSIRGGGVGQPQHF | TGTGCCAGTAGTATCCGGGGCGGAGGGGTAGGTCAGCCCCAGCATTTT
. | TRBJ2-1 | TRBV21-1 | . | CASTLPAGEGYDEQFF | TGTGCCAGCACCCTTCCGGCGGGAGAGGGGTACGATGAGCAGTTCTTC
. | TRBJ2-7 | TRBV10-3 | TRBD2 | CAISNTSGRRRYEQYF | TGTGCCATCAGCAACACTAGCGGAAGAAGGCGGTACGAGCAGTACTTC
. | TRBJ2-7 | TRBV5-1 | . | CASSPGQSYEQYF | TGCGCCAGCAGCCCGGGACAATCCTACGAGCAGTACTTC
. | TRBJ1-5 | TRBV27 | . | CASSPQKALYSNQPQHF | TGTGCCAGCAGTCCCCAGAAGGCGCTTTATAGCAATCAGCCCCAGCATTTT
. | TRBJ2-7 | TRBV7-8 | TRBD2 | CASSSRLAGSYEQYF | TGTGCCAGCAGCTCCAGACTAGCGGGCTCCTACGAGCAGTACTTC
. | TRBJ2-3 | TRBV5-1 | . | CASSLQRSTDTQYF | TGCGCCAGCAGCTTGCAGCGGTCCACAGATACGCAGTATTTT
. | TRBJ1-2 | TRBV2 | . | CASGGQTYGYTF | TGTGCCAGCGGGGGGCAGACCTATGGCTACACCTTC
. | TRBJ2-7 | TRBV18 | . | CASSLQGYEQYF | TGTGCCAGCTCACTACAGGGCTACGAGCAGTACTTC
. | TRBJ1-1 | TRBV7-3 | . | CASSFYPNTEAFF | TGTGCCAGCAGCTTCTACCCGAACACTGAAGCTTTCTTT
. | TRBJ2-7 | TRBV12-3/TRBV12-4 | TRBD1 | CASSSGTDYEQYF | TGTGCCAGCAGTTCCGGGACAGACTACGAGCAGTACTTC
. | TRBJ2-7 | TRBV29-1 | TRBD1 | CSAGQAQGEQYF | TGCAGCGCCGGACAGGCCCAAGGTGAGCAGTACTTC
. | TRBJ2-1 | TRBV10-3 | TRBD1 | CAISDEGAGDEQFF | TGTGCCATCAGCGACGAGGGGGCAGGGGATGAGCAGTTCTTC
. | TRBJ1-5 | TRBV30 | . | CAFGGSGDQPQHF | TGTGCCTTCGGGGGGTCCGGGGATCAGCCCCAGCATTTT
. | TRBJ2-5 | TRBV11-2 | TRBD1 | CASSSHQGVSETQYF | TGTGCCAGCAGCTCACACCAGGGGGTTTCGGAGACCCAGTACTTC
. | TRBJ2-7 | TRBV23-1 | TRBD1 | CASSHRGTGAHEQYF | TGCGCCAGCAGTCATCGCGGGACAGGGGCCCACGAGCAGTACTTC
. | TRBJ1-6 | TRBV14 | TRBD1 | CASSRQGYSPLHF | TGTGCCAGCAGCCGACAGGGATATTCACCCCTCCACTTT
. | TRBJ2-6 | TRBV28 | TRBD1 | CASSPTGAGANVLTF | TGTGCCAGCAGTCCCACAGGGGCCGGGGCCAACGTCCTGACTTTC
. | TRBJ2-3 | TRBV29-1 | . | CSVERGSGGVRYF | TGCAGCGTTGAAAGAGGCTCCGGGGGAGTACGGTATTTT
. | TRBJ1-4 | TRBV20-1 | . | CSARNVDAVFF | TGCAGTGCTAGAAACGTCGACGCCGTGTTTTTT
. | TRBJ1-5 | TRBV27 | . | CASSLTGFNQPQHF | TGTGCCAGCAGTTTAACAGGGTTCAATCAGCCCCAGCATTTT
. | TRBJ1-2 | TRBV3-1/TRBV3-2 | . | CASSLLSGAEDGYTF | TGTGCCAGCAGCCTTTTATCGGGAGCGGAGGATGGCTACACCTTC
. | TRBJ2-7 | TRBV3-1/TRBV3-2 | . | CASSQEATRPYEQYF | TGTGCCAGCAGCCAAGAAGCGACCAGGCCCTACGAGCAGTACTTC
. | TRBJ1-5 | TRBV19 | . | CASKTTNSNQPQHF | TGTGCCAGTAAGACGACGAATAGCAATCAGCCCCAGCATTTT
. | TRBJ2-7 | TRBV27 | TRBD2 | CASSLLTSLAGGTYEQYF | TGTGCCAGCAGTCTCCTTACCTCTTTAGCGGGAGGAACCTACGAGCAGTACTTC
few | TRBJ1-1 | TRBV2 | . | CASSEPGNTEAFF | TGTGCCAGCAGTGAACCAGGGAACACTGAAGCTTTCTTT
. | TRBJ2-6 | TRBV7-6 | . | CASSPRRGQLSGANVLTF | TGTGCCAGCAGCCCTCGGCGGGGACAGCTTTCTGGGGCCAACGTCCTGACTTTC
once | TRBJ2-1 | TRBV3-1/TRBV3-2 | . | CASGYMSSYNEQFF | TGTGCCAGCGGATACATGAGCTCCTACAATGAGCAGTTCTTC